Each of the 28 T cell receptor beta chains below was sequenced from the same sample in a study of OX40 agonist ivuxolimab in advanced cancers. Sequenced by immunoSEQ multiplex PCR; TCRdb stores in-frame clones only, minus some. Here the sample spans tens of thousands of clones, 80% to 90% being singletons. Here the sequenced sample was CD4+ or CD8+ T cells sorted from blood, taken in a trial of the OX40 agonist ivuxolimab. The receptor source for this set is an adult with an advanced solid tumor such as melanoma, head and neck, liver or kidney cancer.

The V and J genes are TRBV6-5 and TRBJ2-5; 10 bases are a match to TRBD1. Germline V gives CDR1 MNHEY, CDR2 SVGAGI. The V segment lost 6 bases and the J segment 3 bases; nucleotides outside the gene matches: 4. The CDR3 covers 14 residues. The CDR3 protein is CASSRQGAEETQYF. In DNA, the CDR3 is TGTGCCAGCAGCCGACAGGGGGCGGAAGAGACCCAGTACTTC.

The chain has TRBV2 and TRBJ1-1; 7 nucleotides match TRBD1. The CDR3 covers 15 residues. Per the germline V gene, CDR1 is SNHLY and CDR2 is FYNNEI. With 1 base clipped from V and 4 bases from J, the junction kept 6 bases outside the gene matches. DNA of the CDR3: TGTGCCAGCAGTGAAGTTTCAGGGGGGAGCACTGAAGCTTTCTTT. It translates to CASSEVSGGSTEAFF.

The chain is built from TRBV9 and TRBJ2-3; 10 nucleotides line up with TRBD2. The CDR3 sequence is 18 residues long. The germline V gene encodes CDR1 SGDLS and CDR2 YYNGEE. The trim removed 4 bases at V and 0 bases at J, leaving 11 bases unmatched. CDR3 region: CASSFRPSGGLSTDTQYF. The CDR3 bases are TGTGCCAGCAGCTTCCGACCTAGCGGGGGCCTCAGCACAGATACGCAGTATTTT.

The chain combines TRBV29-1 with TRBJ2-7; D may be TRBD2 (6 bases). Trimming pared 4 bases from V and 1 base from J, leaving 11 bases between. CDR1 is SQVTM, CDR2 ANQGSEA, per germline. This CDR3 spans 13 amino acids. The chain's CDR3 is CSVASARSYEQYF. CDR3 DNA sequence: TGCAGCGTTGCTAGCGCACGGTCCTACGAGCAGTACTTC.

This chain joins TRBV30 and TRBJ2-7, with D possibly being TRBD1 or TRBD2 (5 bases each). Trimming cost V 8 bases and J 3 bases, with 11 bases left between them. The germline V gene encodes CDR1 GTSNPN and CDR2 SVGIG (reference sequence). The CDR3 covers 11 residues. The CDR3 region is CALTRGYEQYF. The DNA of the CDR3 is TGTGCCCTCACGAGGGGCTACGAGCAGTACTTC.

The J gene is TRBJ1-1, the V gene TRBV19; D not resolved. The CDR3 totals 13 residues. V was trimmed by 7 bases and J by 5 bases, leaving 14 bases between them. Germline CDR1 reads LNHDA; CDR2 reads SQIVND (reference sequence). Written as DNA, the CDR3 is TGTGCCAGTACTAGGGAAGCTAGAACTGAAGCTTTCTTT. It translates to CASTREARTEAFF. The complete variable domain, with remaining parts taken from reference TRBV19 and TRBJ1-1, reads DGGITQSPKYLFRKEGQNVTLSCEQNLNHDAMYWYRQDPGQGLRLIYYSQIVNDFQKGDIAEGYSVSREKKESFPLTVTSAQKNPTAFYLCASTREARTEAFFGQGTRLTVV.

This clone has only one observation. The chain recombines TRBV6-1 with TRBJ1-1, with 7 bases lining up with TRBD1. This CDR3 region has 15 residues. CDR1 MNHNS and CDR2 SASEGT come from the germline V gene. V was clipped by 4 bases and J by 5 bases; unmatched bases: 10. The CDR3 reads CASSAQARGRTEAFF. Written as DNA, the CDR3 is TGTGCCAGCAGTGCTCAGGCAAGGGGGCGGACTGAAGCTTTCTTT.

The chain uses TRBV6-5 and TRBJ2-7; 11 bases map to TRBD1. The J segment lost 9 bases and the V segment lost 4 bases, leaving 8 bases of the junction unmatched. The CDR3 is made up of 14 amino acids. Germline assignment: CDR1 MNHEY and CDR2 SVGAGI. The CDR3 bases are TGTGCCAGCAGTTTCGGGACAGGGGGTGAGTCGCAGTACTTC. It specifies CASSFGTGGESQYF.

The chain recombines TRBV29-1 with TRBJ2-5; 9 positions match TRBD2. The J segment lost 4 bases and the V segment lost 1 base, leaving 4 bases of the junction unmatched. The CDR3 has 14 residues. Looked up from germline, CDR1 is SQVTM and CDR2 is ANQGSEA. The CDR3 DNA reads TGCAGCGTTGAAGGTGGCGGGAGGGGAGAGACCCAGTACTTC. Its protein product is CSVEGGGRGETQYF.

This clone appeared a few times. This chain links TRBV7-2 with TRBJ2-1, with 13 bases that match TRBD2. Losses at the gene ends were 4 bases for V and 12 bases for J; bases not matched to a gene: 3. Germline assignment: CDR1 SGHTA and CDR2 FQGNSA. CDR3 size: 13 residues. Here the CDR3 reads CASSYGLAGVQFF. CDR3 nucleotides: TGTGCCAGCAGCTACGGACTAGCGGGAGTGCAGTTCTTC.

V usage is TRBV5-5 and J usage is TRBJ2-1, with a weak D call TRBD2 (6 bases). Germline V gene sequence: CDR1 SGHKS, CDR2 YYEKEE (reference sequence). The CDR3 is 14 residues long. V was cut by 1 base and J by 3 bases, with 8 bases left in between. CDR3 loop: CASSLRESYNEQFF. CDR3 in DNA: TGTGCCAGCAGCTTGCGGGAGAGCTACAATGAGCAGTTCTTC.

The chain couples TRBV19 to TRBJ1-3; D gene unclear. The CDR3 length is 11 residues. The V gene lost 5 bases and the J gene lost 7 bases, with 6 bases spanning the gap. Germline V lookup: CDR1 LNHDA, CDR2 SQIVND (reference sequence). The CDR3 sequence is CASSAHNTIYF. The CDR3 nucleotides are TGTGCCAGTAGTGCCCACAACACCATATATTTT.

This rearrangement joins TRBV6-1 to TRBJ2-7, with D possibly being TRBD2 (5 bases). From germline, CDR1 is MNHNS and CDR2 SASEGT. The CDR3 extends over 13 amino acids. Trimming cost V 2 bases and J 4 bases, with 9 bases left between them. The CDR3 DNA sequence: TGTGCCAGCAGTGAACCTTCGGGATACGAGCAGTACTTC. Protein product: CASSEPSGYEQYF.

This clone was observed a single time. The CDR3, as DNA: TGCGCCAGCAGCTCCGACATGGAGGGAGGCTACACCTTC. Translating it yields CASSSDMEGGYTF. This rearrangement joins TRBV5-1 to TRBJ1-2; D is unresolved. With 3 bases removed from V and 8 bases from J, the gap between germline ends came to 14 bases. Germline V gene data show CDR1 as SGHRS and CDR2 as YFSETQ. The CDR3 length is 13 residues.

On this clone: The identical CDR3 is also encoded by other nucleotide sequences in the sample. This sequence joins TRBV7-3 and TRBJ2-1; possibly TRBD2 for D (5 bases). The CDR3 has 13 residues. Germline loops: CDR1 SGHTA, CDR2 FQGTGA. Trimming took off 5 bases at V and 5 bases at J, with 10 bases between the two ends. The CDR3 DNA is TGTGCCAGCAGCCCATCGGGGAACAATGAGCAGTTCTTC. This sequence encodes CASSPSGNNEQFF. Filled out from reference TRBV7-3 and TRBJ2-1, the complete variable domain reads GAGVSQTPSNKVTEKGKYVELRCDPISGHTALYWYRQSLGQGPEFLIYFQGTGAADDSGLPNDRFFAVRPEGSVSTLKIQRTERGDSAVYLCASSPSGNNEQFFGPGTRLTVL.

This chain connects TRBV11-2 to TRBJ2-1; 7 positions match TRBD2. CDR1 is SGHAT, CDR2 FQNNGV, per germline. The trim removed 5 bases at V and 0 bases at J, leaving 7 bases unmatched. CDR3 size: 16 residues. CDR3: CASSRFGGSSYNEQFF. For the CDR3, the DNA is TGTGCCAGCAGCAGGTTCGGGGGGTCCTCCTACAATGAGCAGTTCTTC.

The chain is built from TRBV6-5 and TRBJ2-7, with 8 nucleotides matching TRBD2. The germline V gene encodes CDR1 MNHEY and CDR2 SVGAGI. This CDR3 is 12 amino acids long. Trimming took 11 bases from V and 5 from J; bases not matched to a gene: 8. CDR3 protein: CASRGGLNEQYF. The CDR3 DNA reads as TGTGCCTCCCGGGGGGGCCTCAACGAGCAGTACTTC.

The chain joins TRBV11-2 to TRBJ2-2; 8 nucleotides match TRBD2. The CDR3 has 15 residues. Trimming cost V 5 bases and J 4 bases; bases outside gene matches: 6. CDR1 SGHAT and CDR2 FQNNGV come from the germline V gene. The chain's CDR3 is CASSTLAGSTGELFF. CDR3 bases: TGTGCCAGCAGCACCCTAGCGGGTTCCACCGGGGAGCTGTTTTTT.

The rearrangement links TRBV5-1 to TRBJ2-3, with 12 bases aligning to TRBD2. J gave up 2 bases and V 6 bases, and 7 bases lay outside the gene matches. Germline CDR1 reads SGHRS; CDR2 reads YFSETQ. CDR3 length: 16 residues. The CDR3 sequence: CASKGLAGGTTDTQYF. In nucleotides, the CDR3 is TGCGCCAGCAAGGGACTAGCGGGTGGGACCACAGATACGCAGTATTTT.

The chain joins TRBV2 to TRBJ2-7; D may be TRBD1 (6 bases). The V and J ends lost 4 bases and 4 bases respectively, with 20 bases between them. This CDR3 has 16 amino acids. Germline-derived CDR1 and CDR2 are SNHLY and FYNNEI. The CDR3, as DNA: TGTGCCAGCAGTGCCGACGACAGGACCGGTTGGTACGAGCAGTACTTC. This translates into CASSADDRTGWYEQYF.

This sequence joins TRBV5-4 and TRBJ2-2; D call uncertain. Per the germline V gene, CDR1 is SGHNT and CDR2 is YYREEE (reference sequence). V was clipped by 1 base and J by 6 bases, with 16 bases between them. This CDR3 has 16 amino acids. This CDR3 reads CASSLLTPVDSGELFF. CDR3 coding DNA: TGTGCCAGCAGCTTGCTTACTCCGGTTGACTCCGGGGAGCTGTTTTTT.

V is TRBV18 and J is TRBJ2-7, with D possibly TRBD2 on 8 matching bases. CDR3 length equals 14 residues. Germline V gene data show CDR1 as KGHSH and CDR2 as LQKENI. Trimming removed 5 bases at V and 5 bases at J, with 16 bases between. The CDR3 bases are TGTGCCAGCTCATCTCGGGAGGGGGCCCACGAGCAGTACTTC. Its translation: CASSSREGAHEQYF.

The chain couples TRBV9 to TRBJ1-1; D gene uncertain. Germline V gene lookup returns CDR1 SGDLS and CDR2 YYNGEE. V was trimmed by 1 base and J by 8 bases, leaving 12 bases between them. The CDR3 consists of 13 residues. The CDR3 region has the DNA TGTGCCAGCAGCGTATGGGCCGCAGGAGAAGCTTTCTTT. It yields the protein CASSVWAAGEAFF.

This chain uses TRBV6-1 with TRBJ2-4; the D is unclear. V lost 1 base and J 6 bases, leaving 7 bases between the germline ends. This CDR3 spans 13 amino acids. Germline V lookup: CDR1 MNHNS, CDR2 SASEGT. CDR3 coding DNA: TGTGCCAGCAGTGAAGGGGCACCAAACATTCAGTACTTC. Amino acid sequence: CASSEGAPNIQYF.

As to this clone: The sample holds other DNA sequences that translate to the same CDR3. The chain links TRBV6-5 to TRBJ1-1, with TRBD1 matching over 11 bases. The CDR3 contains 12 residues. The V gene's germline CDR1 is MNHEY and CDR2 SVGAGI. V trimming: 6 bases; J trimming: 11 bases; junction bases outside the gene matches: 5. The CDR3 nucleotides read TGTGCCAGCAGCCGGACAGGGGGCGCGGCTTTCTTT. Its translation: CASSRTGGAAFF.

The chain recombines TRBV5-1 with TRBJ2-2; tentatively, D is TRBD2 (5 bases). The CDR3 totals 15 residues. The germline V gene has CDR1 SGHRS and CDR2 YFSETQ. V was clipped by 0 bases and J by 5 bases, with 11 bases between them. The CDR3 nucleotides read TGCGCCAGCAGCTTGGTGGCGGGCGGGACCGGGGAGCTGTTTTTT. This translates into CASSLVAGGTGELFF.

V is TRBV5-1 and J is TRBJ2-3; D is uncertain. The germline V and J ends were trimmed by 0 bases and 0 bases, with 8 bases remaining between them. Germline values: CDR1 SGHRS, CDR2 YFSETQ. The CDR3 spans 15 residues. The DNA for the CDR3 is TGCGCCAGCAGCTTGGCCGGACCAAGCACAGATACGCAGTATTTT. As protein: CASSLAGPSTDTQYF.

The J gene is TRBJ2-6, the V gene TRBV7-3; 10 nucleotides match TRBD1. This CDR3 contains 18 residues. Germline assignment: CDR1 SGHTA and CDR2 FQGTGA. V lost 0 bases to trimming and J lost 1 base; unmatched junction nucleotides: 3. The CDR3: CASSLTTGGTSGANVLTF. CDR3 sequence (DNA): TGTGCCAGCAGCTTAACGACAGGGGGCACGTCTGGGGCCAACGTCCTGACTTTC.